This T cell receptor beta chain comes out of a study of STAT5B mutations in CD4+ large granular lymphocyte leukemia. Findings and caveats of the study: Patient CD4-sorted repertoires stayed more clonal than healthy ones after leukemic-clone removal. Compared with healthy controls (2/35), patient top clones favored TRBV06 (8/27).

About this clone itself: Its specificity is unknown.

The data were produced by immunoSEQ multiplex PCR, yet TCRdb's version contains in-frame clones alone and is incomplete. In the table there are under 55,000 clones, 80% to 90% of which are singletons. The CDR3 runs 15 residues. The germline CDR1 and CDR2 sequences are LNHDA and SQIVND (reference sequence). The J segment lost 5 bases and the V segment lost 4 bases, leaving 10 bases of the junction unmatched. Material: CD4+ T cells from blood buffy coats. The J gene is TRBJ1-2, the V gene TRBV19; 7 nucleotides agree with TRBD1. This clonotype originated in a human donor in good health. The CDR3 sequence: CASSTGDRDRYGYTF. In DNA form, the CDR3 reads TGTGCCAGTAGTACCGGTGACAGGGACCGTTATGGCTACACCTTC.